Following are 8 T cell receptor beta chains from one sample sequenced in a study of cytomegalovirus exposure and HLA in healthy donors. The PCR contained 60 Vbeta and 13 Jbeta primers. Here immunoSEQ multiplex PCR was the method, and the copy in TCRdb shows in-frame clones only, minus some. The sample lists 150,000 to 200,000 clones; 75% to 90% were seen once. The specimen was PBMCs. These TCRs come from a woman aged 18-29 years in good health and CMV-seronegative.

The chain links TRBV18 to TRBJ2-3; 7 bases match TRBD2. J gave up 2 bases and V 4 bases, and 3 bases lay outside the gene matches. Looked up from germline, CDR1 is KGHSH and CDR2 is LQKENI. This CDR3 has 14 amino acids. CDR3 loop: CASSLGTNTDTQYF. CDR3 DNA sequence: TGTGCCAGCTCACTAGGGACTAACACAGATACGCAGTATTTT.

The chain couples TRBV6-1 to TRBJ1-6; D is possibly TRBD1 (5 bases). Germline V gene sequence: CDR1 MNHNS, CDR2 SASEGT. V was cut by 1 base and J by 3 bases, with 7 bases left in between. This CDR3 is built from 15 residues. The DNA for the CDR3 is TGTGCCAGCAGTGAAGTCCAGGGCTATAATTCACCCCTCCACTTT. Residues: CASSEVQGYNSPLHF.

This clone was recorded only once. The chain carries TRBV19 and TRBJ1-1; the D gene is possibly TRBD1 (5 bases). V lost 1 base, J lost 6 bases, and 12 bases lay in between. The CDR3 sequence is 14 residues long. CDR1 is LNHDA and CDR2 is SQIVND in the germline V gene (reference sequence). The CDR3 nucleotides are TGTGCCAGTAGTATAGTTGCCAGGGAGGCTGAAGCTTTCTTT. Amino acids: CASSIVAREAEAFF.

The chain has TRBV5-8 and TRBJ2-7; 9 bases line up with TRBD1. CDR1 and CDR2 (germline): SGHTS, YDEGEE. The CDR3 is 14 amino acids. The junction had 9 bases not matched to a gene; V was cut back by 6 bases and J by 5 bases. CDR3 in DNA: TGTGCCAGCAAGGTATGGGACAGGGTCCACGAGCAGTACTTC. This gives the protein CASKVWDRVHEQYF.

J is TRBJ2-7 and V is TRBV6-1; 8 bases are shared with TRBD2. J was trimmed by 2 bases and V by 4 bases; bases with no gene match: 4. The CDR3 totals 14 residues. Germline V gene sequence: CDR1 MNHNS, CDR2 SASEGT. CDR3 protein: CASSALAGTYEQYF. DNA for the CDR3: TGTGCCAGCAGTGCGCTAGCGGGTACCTACGAGCAGTACTTC.

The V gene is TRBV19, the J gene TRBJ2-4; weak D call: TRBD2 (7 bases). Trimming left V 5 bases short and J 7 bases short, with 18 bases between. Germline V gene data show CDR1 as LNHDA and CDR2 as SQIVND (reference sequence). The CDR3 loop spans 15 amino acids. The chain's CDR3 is CASSDRHGGRNIQYF. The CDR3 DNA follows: TGTGCCAGTAGTGACAGGCACGGGGGGAGGAACATTCAGTACTTC. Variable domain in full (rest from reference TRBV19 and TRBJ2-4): DGGITQSPKYLFRKEGQNVTLSCEQNLNHDAMYWYRQDPGQGLRLIYYSQIVNDFQKGDIAEGYSVSREKKESFPLTVTSAQKNPTAFYLCASSDRHGGRNIQYFGAGTRLSVL.

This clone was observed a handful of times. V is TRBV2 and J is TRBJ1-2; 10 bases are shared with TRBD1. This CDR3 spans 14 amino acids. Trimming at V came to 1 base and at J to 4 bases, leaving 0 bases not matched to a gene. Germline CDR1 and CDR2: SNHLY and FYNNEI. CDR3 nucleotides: TGTGCCAGCAGTGAAGGGACAGGGGGCTATGGCTACACCTTC. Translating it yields CASSEGTGGYGYTF.

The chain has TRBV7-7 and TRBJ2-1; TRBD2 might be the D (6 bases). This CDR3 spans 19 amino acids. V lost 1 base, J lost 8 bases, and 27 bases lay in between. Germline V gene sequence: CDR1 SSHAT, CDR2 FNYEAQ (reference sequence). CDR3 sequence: CASSLGDGRGGGKGDEQFF. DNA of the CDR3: TGTGCCAGCAGCTTAGGCGACGGGAGAGGAGGAGGAAAAGGAGATGAGCAGTTCTTC.